The next 18 T cell receptor beta chains were all read from a single sample in a study of cytomegalovirus exposure and HLA in healthy donors. The table came from immunoSEQ multiplex PCR; TCRdb's copy has only in-frame clones and leaves some out. The data hold roughly 250,000 clones, with 90% observed a single time. The specimen sequenced was PBMCs. The receptors stem from a woman younger than 30 in good health and CMV-seronegative.

The chain combines TRBV4-1 with TRBJ2-1; no definite D call. Germline CDR1 is MGHRA and CDR2 is YSYEKL. The CDR3 contains 13 residues. V lost 1 base and J lost 6, with 7 bases in between. The CDR3: CASSQGPRNEQFF. In nucleotides, the CDR3 is TGCGCCAGCAGCCAAGGCCCGCGCAATGAGCAGTTCTTC.

The V gene is TRBV5-1, the J gene TRBJ1-2; tentative D call: TRBD1 (6 bases). This CDR3 is built from 15 residues. Germline V gene data show CDR1 as SGHRS and CDR2 as YFSETQ. Trimming shortened V by 2 bases and J by 1 base, and 12 bases separated the two germline ends. The CDR3 sequence is CASSFSDRFNYGYTF. DNA for the CDR3: TGCGCCAGCAGCTTTTCGGACAGATTTAACTATGGCTACACCTTC.

The chain carries TRBV10-3 and TRBJ2-3; a weak D match, TRBD2 (5 bases). The CDR3 length is 14 residues. The germline V and J ends were trimmed by 6 bases and 4 bases, with 14 bases remaining between them. In germline, CDR1 is ENHRY, CDR2 SYGVKD. The CDR3 region is CAIRPDKEADTQYF. CDR3 DNA: TGTGCCATCAGACCGGATAAGGAGGCAGATACGCAGTATTTT.

This chain uses TRBV14 with TRBJ2-1; perhaps TRBD1 as D (7 bases). The CDR3 length is 15 residues. Trimming removed 1 base from V and 7 bases from J, with 14 bases in between. In germline, CDR1 is SGHDN, CDR2 FVKESK. CDR3 sequence: CASSQAEGRGNEQFF. Here the CDR3 DNA reads TGTGCCAGCAGCCAAGCGGAGGGCAGGGGGAATGAGCAGTTCTTC.

The CDR3 coding sequence is TGTGCCAGCAGCTCCAATAAGAGACAATACGAGCAGTACTTC. It is translated as CASSSNKRQYEQYF. The chain is built from TRBV11-2 and TRBJ2-7; D not resolved. This CDR3 spans 14 amino acids. CDR1 SGHAT and CDR2 FQNNGV come from the germline V gene. The V end lost 4 bases, the J end lost 4 bases, and 14 bases lay between the germline ends. The variable domain in full, completed from reference TRBV11-2 and TRBJ2-7, reads EAGVAQSPRYKIIEKRQSVAFWCNPISGHATLYWYQQILGQGPKLLIQFQNNGVVDDSQLPKDRFSAERLKGVDSTLKIQPAKLEDSAVYLCASSSNKRQYEQYFGPGTRLTVT.

A few counts support this clone. The chain combines TRBV7-7 with TRBJ2-2, with D tentatively TRBD2 (5 bases). V gave up 5 bases and J gave up 5 bases, with 9 bases separating them. There are 13 residues in the CDR3. Germline assignment: CDR1 SSHAT and CDR2 FNYEAQ (reference sequence). CDR3 protein: CASSILGTGELFF. The CDR3 DNA reads TGTGCCAGCAGCATACTAGGGACCGGGGAGCTGTTTTTT.

CDR3 loop: CASSPQTGRGGYGYTF. The CDR3 nucleotides read TGCGCCAGCAGCCCCCAAACAGGGCGCGGGGGGTATGGCTACACCTTC. The chain uses TRBV4-1 and TRBJ1-2; a weak D match, TRBD1 (6 bases). The CDR3 is made up of 16 amino acids. Germline CDR1 and CDR2: MGHRA and YSYEKL. Trimming removed 4 bases from V and 5 bases from J, with 20 bases in between.

This chain joins TRBV27 and TRBJ2-7; 7 bases are shared with TRBD1. V gave up 5 bases and J gave up 0 bases; unmatched junction bases: 1. The CDR3 has 13 residues. The germline CDR1 and CDR2 sequences are MNHEY and SMNVEV (reference sequence). The CDR3 DNA is TGTGCCAGCAGTGCAGGGGGCTCCTACGAGCAGTACGTC. Residues: CASSAGGSYEQYV.

This clone turned up a few times. CDR3 region: CASSPPAGPYGYTF. The CDR3 nucleotides read TGTGCCAGCTCACCACCGGCAGGGCCCTATGGCTACACCTTC. This chain uses TRBV18 with TRBJ1-2; possible D gene TRBD1, 5 bases. Deletions cut 0 bases from V and 4 bases from J, with 9 bases between. This CDR3 has 14 amino acids. CDR1 and CDR2 (germline): KGHSH, LQKENI.

This clone was detected only a few times. The chain carries TRBV10-2 and TRBJ2-7; weak D call: TRBD1 (6 bases). From germline, CDR1 is WSHSY and CDR2 SAAADI. Between the trimmed V and J ends, which lost 2 bases and 8 bases, there was a span of 10 bases. This CDR3 contains 12 residues. In DNA, the CDR3 is TGCGCCAGCAGTGAGGACAGGTCAAAGCAGTACGTC. This codes for CASSEDRSKQYV.

The CDR3 is CASSSRGGQREAFF. In DNA, the CDR3 is TGTGCCAGCAGCTCCCGGGGGGGACAACGTGAAGCTTTCTTT. J is TRBJ1-1 and V is TRBV7-3; weak D call: TRBD1 (6 bases). The CDR3 is 14 amino acids. From germline, CDR1 is SGHTA and CDR2 FQGTGA. V shed 4 bases and J shed 7 bases, with 16 bases lying between them.

This sequence joins TRBV5-1 and TRBJ1-2; D may be TRBD1 (5 bases). The CDR3 covers 16 residues. Trimming took 3 bases from V and 6 from J, leaving 21 bases between them. Germline-derived CDR1 and CDR2 are SGHRS and YFSETQ. As DNA, the CDR3 is TGCGCCAGCAGCTCCATGGTCAGGGCCGCAGAAGATGGCTACACCTTC. Translated: CASSSMVRAAEDGYTF.

This chain connects TRBV18 to TRBJ2-1, with 7 bases lining up with TRBD2. The CDR3 contains 16 residues. In germline, CDR1 is KGHSH, CDR2 LQKENI. V dropped 0 bases and J dropped 3; count of bases not matched to a gene: 5. The chain's CDR3 is CASSPPTTSYYNEQFF. The CDR3 region has the DNA TGTGCCAGCTCACCACCGACGACTAGCTACTACAATGAGCAGTTCTTC.

The chain recombines TRBV16 with TRBJ2-3; D perhaps matches TRBD2 (5 bases). V lost 3 bases to trimming and J lost 0 bases, with 10 bases between them. Per germline, CDR1 KGHSY and CDR2 FQNENV. The CDR3 covers 15 residues. CDR3 amino acids: CASSQGGRSTDTQYF. In DNA, the CDR3 is TGTGCCAGCAGCCAGGGCGGGCGCAGCACAGATACGCAGTATTTT.

The rearrangement links TRBV5-1 to TRBJ2-2; TRBD2 aligns across 12 bases. V was pared by 4 bases and J by 1 base, with 11 bases of the junction left unmatched. CDR3 length: 19 amino acids. Looked up from germline, CDR1 is SGHRS and CDR2 is YFSETQ. In DNA form, the CDR3 reads TGCGCCAGCAGCCCGGACGGGACTAGCGGGTCCTTGAACACCGGGGAGCTGTTTTTT. Encoded protein: CASSPDGTSGSLNTGELFF.

The chain links TRBV5-1 to TRBJ2-7; 7 nucleotides line up with TRBD2. Germline V gene lookup returns CDR1 SGHRS and CDR2 YFSETQ. The V gene end was trimmed by 4 bases and the J gene end by 4 bases; junction bases not matched to a gene: 11. This CDR3 is built from 15 residues. The CDR3, as DNA: TGCGCCAGCAGCCCCTCGGTGGGGGAGGGGTACGAGCAGTACTTC. It translates to CASSPSVGEGYEQYF. Full variable domain (remainder filled in from reference TRBV5-1 and TRBJ2-7): KAGVTQTPRYLIKTRGQQVTLSCSPISGHRSVSWYQQTPGQGLQFLFEYFSETQRNKGNFPGRFSGRQFSNSRSEMNVSTLELGDSALYLCASSPSVGEGYEQYFGPGTRLTVT.

This sequence joins TRBV2 and TRBJ1-5; 8 bases are shared with TRBD1. Germline-derived CDR1 and CDR2 are SNHLY and FYNNEI. The CDR3 has 16 residues. V dropped 5 bases and J dropped 7; count of bases not matched to a gene: 13. CDR3 sequence reads: CASSSDRVQVGQPQHF. The DNA of the CDR3 is TGTGCCAGCAGTTCGGACAGGGTCCAAGTTGGACAGCCCCAGCATTTT. Full variable domain (remainder filled in from reference TRBV2 and TRBJ1-5): EPEVTQTPSHQVTQMGQEVILRCVPISNHLYFYWYRQILGQKVEFLVSFYNNEISEKSEIFDDQFSVERPDGSNFTLKIRSTKLEDSAMYFCASSSDRVQVGQPQHFGDGTRLSIL.

There are a few counts of this clone. The rearrangement joins TRBV2 to TRBJ1-2, with D uncertain. The V end lost 7 bases, the J end lost 4 bases, and 10 bases lay between the germline ends. This CDR3 spans 12 amino acids. The V gene's germline CDR1 is SNHLY and CDR2 FYNNEI. The CDR3 DNA sequence: TGTGCCAGCACCGCAGGAAGCTATGGCTACACCTTC. Translated: CASTAGSYGYTF.